Listed here are 7 T cell receptor beta chains from one sample, sequenced in a study of cytomegalovirus exposure and HLA in healthy donors. PCR employed 60 Vbeta and 13 Jbeta primers. Assay used: immunoSEQ multiplex PCR; TCRdb lists only in-frame clones, some missing. The sample lists a few hundred thousand clones, 80% occurring once. The sample taken for sequencing was PBMCs. The source of these receptors is a girl aged 2-15 years in good health and CMV-seronegative.

This clone has just a few counts. The V and J genes are TRBV19 and TRBJ2-3, with 9 bases lining up with TRBD2. Trimming removed 8 bases from V and 8 bases from J; junction bases left unmatched: 17. Germline CDR1 reads LNHDA; CDR2 reads SQIVND (reference sequence). CDR3 length: 16 amino acids. The DNA of the CDR3 is TGTGCCAGTCGTCCGGGACTAGCCAATGTGGGGGGTACGCAGTATTTT. Its protein is CASRPGLANVGGTQYF.

The chain carries TRBV9 and TRBJ1-5; D might be TRBD1 (5 bases). The CDR3 has 15 amino acids. The germline V gene encodes CDR1 SGDLS and CDR2 YYNGEE. Trimming removed 3 bases from V and 6 bases from J, with 16 bases in between. As DNA, the CDR3 is TGTGCCAGCAGCGAGGACGGGGGTGGTGGTCAGCCCCAGCATTTT. Protein sequence: CASSEDGGGGQPQHF.

This chain connects TRBV6-1 to TRBJ2-3; the D gene is possibly TRBD2 (5 bases). This CDR3 has 15 residues. V gave up 7 bases and J gave up 2 bases, with 16 bases separating them. CDR1 is MNHNS and CDR2 is SASEGT in the germline V gene. The chain's CDR3 is CASTVRGAVTDTQYF. CDR3 coding DNA: TGTGCCAGCACCGTCCGGGGAGCAGTCACAGATACGCAGTATTTT.

This clone was counted only a few times. The chain links TRBV7-9 to TRBJ1-2; 8 nucleotides match TRBD1. Germline V gene sequence: CDR1 SEHNR, CDR2 FQNEAQ (reference sequence). The V segment lost 3 bases and the J segment 8 bases; nucleotides outside the gene matches: 5. The CDR3 spans 13 residues. Written as DNA, the CDR3 is TGTGCCAGCAGCTTTGGACAGGGAGGCGGCTACACCTTC. This encodes CASSFGQGGGYTF.

The rearrangement uses TRBV11-2 and TRBJ2-1; weak D call: TRBD2 (5 bases). The V gene lost 0 bases and the J gene lost 9 bases, with 15 bases spanning the gap. CDR1 is SGHAT and CDR2 is FQNNGV in the germline V gene. The CDR3 runs to 15 residues. CDR3 sequence (DNA): TGTGCCAGCAGCTTAGAGGCCCGAGGGCATACTGAGCAGTTCTTC. Amino acid sequence: CASSLEARGHTEQFF.

The chain couples TRBV6-6 to TRBJ1-1, with a possible D match to TRBD1 (6 bases). The V gene's germline CDR1 is MNHNY and CDR2 SVGAGI (reference sequence). The CDR3 has 14 residues. V lost 7 bases to trimming and J lost 5 bases, with 17 bases between them. This chain's CDR3 is CASTGAQGGTEAFF. The DNA for the CDR3 is TGTGCCAGCACGGGGGCGCAGGGAGGGACTGAAGCTTTCTTT.

The DNA for the CDR3 is TGTGCCAGCCGGACAGGAGGGTTGGACAATCAGCCCCAGCATTTT. Residues: CASRTGGLDNQPQHF. J is TRBJ1-5 and V is TRBV19; 7 positions match TRBD1. With V trimmed by 9 bases and J by 3 bases, 11 bases remained unmatched. The CDR3 is 15 residues long. In germline, CDR1 is LNHDA, CDR2 SQIVND (reference sequence).